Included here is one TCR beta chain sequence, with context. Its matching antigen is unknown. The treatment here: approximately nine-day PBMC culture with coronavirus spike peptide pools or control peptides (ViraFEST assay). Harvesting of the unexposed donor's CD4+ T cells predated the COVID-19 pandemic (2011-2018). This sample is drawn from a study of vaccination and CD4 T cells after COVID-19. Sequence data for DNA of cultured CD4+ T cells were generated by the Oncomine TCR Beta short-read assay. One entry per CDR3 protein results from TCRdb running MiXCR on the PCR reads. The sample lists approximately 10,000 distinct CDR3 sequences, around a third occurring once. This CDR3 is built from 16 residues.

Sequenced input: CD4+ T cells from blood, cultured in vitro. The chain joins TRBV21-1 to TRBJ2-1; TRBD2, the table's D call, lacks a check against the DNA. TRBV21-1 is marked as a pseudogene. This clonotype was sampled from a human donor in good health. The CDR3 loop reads CASSKASSGINNEQFF. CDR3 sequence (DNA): TGTGCCAGCAGCAAAGCTTCTAGCGGGATTAACAATGAGCAGTTCTTC.